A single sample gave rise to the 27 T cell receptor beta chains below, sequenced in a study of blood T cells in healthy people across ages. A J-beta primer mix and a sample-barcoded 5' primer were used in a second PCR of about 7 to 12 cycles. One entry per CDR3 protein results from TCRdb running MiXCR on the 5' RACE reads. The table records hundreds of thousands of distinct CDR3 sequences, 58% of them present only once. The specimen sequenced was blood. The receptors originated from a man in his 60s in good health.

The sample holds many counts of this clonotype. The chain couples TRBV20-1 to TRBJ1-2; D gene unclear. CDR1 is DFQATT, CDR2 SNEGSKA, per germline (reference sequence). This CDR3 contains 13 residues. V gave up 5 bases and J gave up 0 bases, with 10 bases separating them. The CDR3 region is CSARGISNYGYTF. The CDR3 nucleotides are TGCAGTGCTCGAGGGATATCTAACTATGGCTACACCTTC.

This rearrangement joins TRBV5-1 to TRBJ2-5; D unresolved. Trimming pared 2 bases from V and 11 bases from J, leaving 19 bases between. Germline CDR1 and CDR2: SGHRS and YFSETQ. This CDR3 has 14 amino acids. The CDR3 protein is CASSFPQPYNEQYF. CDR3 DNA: TGCGCCAGCAGCTTCCCCCAACCCTACAATGAGCAGTACTTC.

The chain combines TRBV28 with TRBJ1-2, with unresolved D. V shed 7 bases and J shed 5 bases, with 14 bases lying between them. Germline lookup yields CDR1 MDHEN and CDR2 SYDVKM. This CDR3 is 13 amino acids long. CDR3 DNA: TGTGCCAGCACTCGACGGGAGCTTTATGGCTACACCTTC. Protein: CASTRRELYGYTF.

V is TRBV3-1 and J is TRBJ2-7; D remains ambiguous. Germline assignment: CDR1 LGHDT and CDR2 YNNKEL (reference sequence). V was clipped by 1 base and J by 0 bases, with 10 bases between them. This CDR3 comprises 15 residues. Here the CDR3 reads CASSQGPVYSYEQYF. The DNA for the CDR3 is TGTGCCAGCAGCCAAGGCCCCGTATACTCCTACGAGCAGTACTTC.

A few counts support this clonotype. The CDR3 loop reads CASSVSRESTDTQYF. CDR3 bases: TGCGCCAGCAGCGTCTCTCGAGAGAGCACAGATACGCAGTATTTT. The chain combines TRBV5-1 with TRBJ2-3; D not resolved. Germline values: CDR1 SGHRS, CDR2 YFSETQ. V was clipped by 4 bases and J by 0 bases, with 12 bases between them. The length of the CDR3 is 15 residues. Together with reference TRBV5-1 and TRBJ2-3, the CDR3 gives the full variable domain: KAGVTQTPRYLIKTRGQQVTLSCSPISGHRSVSWYQQTPGQGLQFLFEYFSETQRNKGNFPGRFSGRQFSNSRSEMNVSTLELGDSALYLCASSVSRESTDTQYFGPGTRLTVL.

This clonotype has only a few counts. This CDR3 is CASSSSGGRNEQFF. The CDR3 DNA is TGTGCCAGCAGCTCTAGCGGGGGTAGGAATGAGCAGTTCTTC. The chain carries TRBV7-2 and TRBJ2-1; 10 positions match TRBD2. CDR1 SGHTA and CDR2 FQGNSA come from the germline V gene. The ends lost 4 bases at V and 7 bases at J; junction bases unmatched: 4. The CDR3 runs 14 residues.

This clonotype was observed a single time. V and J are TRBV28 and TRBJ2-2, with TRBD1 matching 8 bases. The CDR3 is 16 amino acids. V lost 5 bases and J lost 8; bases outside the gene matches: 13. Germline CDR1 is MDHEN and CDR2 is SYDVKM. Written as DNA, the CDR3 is TGTGCCAGCAGTCCCCTACCGGACAGGGCTCCTGGGGAGCTGTTTTTT. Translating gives CASSPLPDRAPGELFF.

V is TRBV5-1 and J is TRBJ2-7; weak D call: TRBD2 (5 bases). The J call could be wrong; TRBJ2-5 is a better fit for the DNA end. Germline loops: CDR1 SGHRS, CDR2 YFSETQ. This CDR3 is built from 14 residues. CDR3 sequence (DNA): TGCGCCAGCAGCTTGCAGGCGGGTTCAGAGACCCAGTACTTC. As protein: CASSLQAGSETQYF.

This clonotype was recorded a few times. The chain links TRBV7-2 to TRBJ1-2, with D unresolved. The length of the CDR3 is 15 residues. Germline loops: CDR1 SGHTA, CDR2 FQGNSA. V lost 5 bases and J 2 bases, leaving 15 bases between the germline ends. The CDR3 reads CASSPPSGTNYGYTF. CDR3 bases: TGTGCCAGCAGCCCGCCTTCGGGCACGAACTATGGCTACACCTTC.

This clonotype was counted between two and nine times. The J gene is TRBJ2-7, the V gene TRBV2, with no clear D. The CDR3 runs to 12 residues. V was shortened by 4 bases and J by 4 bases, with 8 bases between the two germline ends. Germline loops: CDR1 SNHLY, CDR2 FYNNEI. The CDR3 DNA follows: TGTGCCAGCAGTGCCACCCTATACGAGCAGTACTTC. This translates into CASSATLYEQYF.

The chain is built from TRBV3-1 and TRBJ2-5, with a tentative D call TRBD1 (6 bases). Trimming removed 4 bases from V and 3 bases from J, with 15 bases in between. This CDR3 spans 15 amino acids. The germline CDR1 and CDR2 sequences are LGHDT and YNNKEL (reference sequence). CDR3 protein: CASSLAGTSKETQYF. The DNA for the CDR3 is TGTGCCAGCAGCCTAGCCGGGACAAGTAAAGAGACCCAGTACTTC.

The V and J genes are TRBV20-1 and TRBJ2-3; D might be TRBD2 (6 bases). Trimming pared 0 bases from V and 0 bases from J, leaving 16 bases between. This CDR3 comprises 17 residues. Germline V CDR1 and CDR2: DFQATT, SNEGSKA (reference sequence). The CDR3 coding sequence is TGCAGTGCTAGAGATCGTGGGCTAGGGACTAGCACAGATACGCAGTATTTT. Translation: CSARDRGLGTSTDTQYF.

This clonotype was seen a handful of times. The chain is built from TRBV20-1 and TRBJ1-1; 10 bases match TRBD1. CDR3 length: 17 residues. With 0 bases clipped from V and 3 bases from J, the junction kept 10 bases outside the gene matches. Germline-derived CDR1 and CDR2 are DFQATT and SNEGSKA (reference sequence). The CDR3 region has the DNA TGCAGTGCTAGAGACTTGACAGGGGGCGACGTAGACACTGAAGCTTTCTTT. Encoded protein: CSARDLTGGDVDTEAFF.

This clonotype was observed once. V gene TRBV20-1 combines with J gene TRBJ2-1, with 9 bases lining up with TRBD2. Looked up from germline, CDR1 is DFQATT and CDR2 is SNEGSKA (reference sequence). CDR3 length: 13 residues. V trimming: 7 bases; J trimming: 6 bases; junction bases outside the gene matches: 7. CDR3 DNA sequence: TGCAGTGTTTTAGCGGGGGTGGGCAATGAGCAGTTCTTC. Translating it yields CSVLAGVGNEQFF.

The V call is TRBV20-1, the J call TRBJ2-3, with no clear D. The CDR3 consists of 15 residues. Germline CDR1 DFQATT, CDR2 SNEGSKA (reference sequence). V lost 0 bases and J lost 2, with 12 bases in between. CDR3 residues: CSARDFRRTTDTQYF. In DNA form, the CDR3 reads TGCAGTGCTAGAGATTTTCGGCGGACCACAGATACGCAGTATTTT.

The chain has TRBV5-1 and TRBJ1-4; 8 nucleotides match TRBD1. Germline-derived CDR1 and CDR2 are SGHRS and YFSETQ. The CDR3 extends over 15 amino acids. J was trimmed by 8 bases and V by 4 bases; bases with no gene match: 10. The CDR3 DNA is TGCGCCAGCAGCGGACCGACAGGGGCCCGGGAAAAACTGTTTTTT. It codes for CASSGPTGAREKLFF.

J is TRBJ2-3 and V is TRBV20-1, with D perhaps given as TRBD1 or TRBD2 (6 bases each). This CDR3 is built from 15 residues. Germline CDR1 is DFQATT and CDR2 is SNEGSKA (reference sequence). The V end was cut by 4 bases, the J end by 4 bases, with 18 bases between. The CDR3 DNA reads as TGCAGTGCTAATCCCCCTGGGGGGCGTGCAGATACGCAGTATTTT. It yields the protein CSANPPGGRADTQYF.

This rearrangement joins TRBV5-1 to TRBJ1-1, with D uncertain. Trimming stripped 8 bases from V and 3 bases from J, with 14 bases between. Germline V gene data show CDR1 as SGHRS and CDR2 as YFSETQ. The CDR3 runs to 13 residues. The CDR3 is CASSGEGYTEAFF. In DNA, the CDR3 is TGCGCCAGTAGCGGGGAGGGATACACTGAAGCTTTCTTT.

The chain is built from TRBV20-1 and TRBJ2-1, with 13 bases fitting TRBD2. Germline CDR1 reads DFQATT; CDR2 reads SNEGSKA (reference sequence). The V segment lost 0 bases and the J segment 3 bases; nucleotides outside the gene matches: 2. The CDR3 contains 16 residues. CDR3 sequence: CSARDRLAGGYNEQFF. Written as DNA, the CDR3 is TGCAGTGCTAGAGATCGACTAGCGGGGGGCTACAATGAGCAGTTCTTC.

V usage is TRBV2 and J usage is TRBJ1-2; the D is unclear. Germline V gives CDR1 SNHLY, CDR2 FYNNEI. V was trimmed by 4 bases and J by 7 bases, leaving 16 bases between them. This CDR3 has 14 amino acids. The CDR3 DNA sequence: TGTGCCAGCAGTGCTGCAGATTACGGCGGTGGCTACACCTTC. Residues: CASSAADYGGGYTF.

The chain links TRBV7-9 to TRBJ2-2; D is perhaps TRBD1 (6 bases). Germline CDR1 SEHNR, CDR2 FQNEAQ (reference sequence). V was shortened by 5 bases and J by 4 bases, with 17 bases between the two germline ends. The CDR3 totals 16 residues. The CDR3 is CASSAHRALGTGELFF. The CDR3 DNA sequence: TGTGCCAGCAGCGCCCACAGGGCACTGGGCACCGGGGAGCTGTTTTTT.

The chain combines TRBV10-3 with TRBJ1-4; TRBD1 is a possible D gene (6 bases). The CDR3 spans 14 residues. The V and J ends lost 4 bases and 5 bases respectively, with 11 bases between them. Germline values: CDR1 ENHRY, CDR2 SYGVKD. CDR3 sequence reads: CAISGGQGNEKLFF. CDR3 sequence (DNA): TGTGCCATCAGTGGCGGGCAGGGGAATGAAAAACTGTTTTTT.

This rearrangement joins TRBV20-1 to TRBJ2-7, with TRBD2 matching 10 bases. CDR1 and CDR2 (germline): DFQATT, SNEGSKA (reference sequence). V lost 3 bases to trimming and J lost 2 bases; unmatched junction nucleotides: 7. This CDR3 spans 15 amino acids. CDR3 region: CSASPLSGGTYEQYF. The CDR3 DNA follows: TGCAGTGCTAGCCCCCTTAGCGGGGGGACCTACGAGCAGTACTTC.

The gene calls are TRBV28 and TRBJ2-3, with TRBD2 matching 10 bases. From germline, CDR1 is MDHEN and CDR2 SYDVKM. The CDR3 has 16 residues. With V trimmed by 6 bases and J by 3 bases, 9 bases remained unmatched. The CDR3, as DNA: TGTGCCAGCAGCGACGAGGAGCGGGGGGGAACAGATACGCAGTATTTT. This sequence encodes CASSDEERGGTDTQYF.

CDR3 in amino acids: CASSPPTRGRETQYF. CDR3 in DNA: TGTGCCAGCTCACCACCGACCAGGGGGCGGGAGACCCAGTACTTC. The V call is TRBV18, the J call TRBJ2-5; TRBD1 matches at 8 bases. The CDR3 is made up of 15 amino acids. Trimming cost V 0 bases and J 5 bases; bases outside gene matches: 5. The germline V gene has CDR1 KGHSH and CDR2 LQKENI.

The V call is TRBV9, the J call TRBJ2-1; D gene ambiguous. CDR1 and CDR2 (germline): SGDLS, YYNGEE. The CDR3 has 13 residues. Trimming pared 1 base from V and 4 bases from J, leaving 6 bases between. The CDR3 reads CASSVMGYNEQFF. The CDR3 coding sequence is TGTGCCAGCAGCGTAATGGGTTACAATGAGCAGTTCTTC. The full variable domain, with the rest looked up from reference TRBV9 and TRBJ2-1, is DSGVTQTPKHLITATGQRVTLRCSPRSGDLSVYWYQQSLDQGLQFLIQYYNGEERAKGNILERFSAQQFPDLHSELNLSSLELGDSALYFCASSVMGYNEQFFGPGTRLTVL.

CDR3 in DNA: TGTGCCAGCAGTGAGACAGGGAACAGTGAGCAGTTCTTC. Translated, it gives CASSETGNSEQFF. The chain joins TRBV12-3 or TRBV12-4 to TRBJ2-1, with 7 bases that match TRBD1. The CDR3 sequence is 13 residues long. V gave up 5 bases and J gave up 9 bases; unmatched junction bases: 7.